The 27 T cell receptor beta chains given below trace back to one sample, sequenced in a study of immune characterization of retroperitoneal liposarcoma (dated by TCRdb to between 2018 and 2020). The library was produced with PCR. TCRdb records NextSeq 500 as the sequencer. Using fastp trimming at Q25 and MiXCR clonotype assembly, TCRdb reanalyzed the public sequencing data and kept in-frame beta chains. Under each unique CDR3 protein, matching rows form one entry showing the most common genes and DNA. The sample profile shows several thousand distinct CDR3 sequences; approximately 39% of them were found once. The biggest ten clones account for more than 12% of the sample. Material for sequencing was tumor tissue. These TCRs come from a male donor with retroperitoneal liposarcoma.

V is TRBV6-8 and J is TRBJ2-6; no clear D. The CDR3 runs 15 residues. Germline lookup yields CDR1 MNHGY and CDR2 SAAAGT. V lost 8 bases, J lost 0 bases, and 11 bases lay in between. The CDR3 loop reads CASRPDRSGANVLTF. The CDR3 coding sequence is TGTGCCAGCCGCCCGGACCGCTCTGGGGCCAACGTCCTGACTTTC.

The CDR3: CASSFSLLAGVRSYF. The CDR3 region has the DNA TGTGCCAGCAGCTTTTCCCTACTAGCGGGAGTTCGTTCGTACTTC. The chain joins TRBV7-2 to TRBJ2-5, with TRBD2 identical over 11 bases. Germline loops: CDR1 SGHTA, CDR2 FQGNSA. CDR3 length equals 15 residues. J gave up 13 bases and V 3 bases, and 13 bases lay outside the gene matches.

The genes are TRBV6-1 and TRBJ2-1; D possibly uses TRBD1 or TRBD2 (6 bases each). The CDR3 has 15 residues. The germline V gene has CDR1 MNHNS and CDR2 SASEGT. Between the trimmed V and J ends, which lost 7 bases and 8 bases, there was a span of 21 bases. The CDR3 nucleotides are TGTGCCAGCATCCCCGAGGGGGGACGGTTTCATGAGCAGTTCTTC. Encoded protein: CASIPEGGRFHEQFF.

The chain links TRBV6-1 to TRBJ2-7, with 8 bases that match TRBD2. Germline V gives CDR1 MNHNS, CDR2 SASEGT. The CDR3 runs to 15 residues. V lost 4 bases, J lost 3 bases, and 8 bases stayed unmatched. Written as DNA, the CDR3 is TGTGCCAGCAGTGGAATAGCGGGACAACTCTACGAGCAGTACTTC. It specifies CASSGIAGQLYEQYF.

In its sample, this clonotype was seen a few times. The V gene is TRBV12-3 or TRBV12-4, the J gene TRBJ2-1; a possible D gene is TRBD1 (5 bases). Trimming took off 3 bases at V and 7 bases at J, with 13 bases between the two ends. This CDR3 region has 14 residues. The CDR3 sequence: CASSFFQGGNEQFF. The CDR3 DNA is TGTGCCAGCAGTTTTTTTCAGGGTGGGAATGAGCAGTTCTTC.

This sequence joins TRBV6-1 and TRBJ2-5; 9 bases are a match to TRBD1. The J call may be faulty, since TRBJ2-7 better matches the DNA end. Germline CDR1 is MNHNS and CDR2 is SASEGT. The CDR3 consists of 15 residues. The CDR3 sequence is CASSEPGQGSYEQYF. In DNA, the CDR3 is TGTGCCAGCAGTGAACCGGGACAGGGATCCTACGAGCAGTACTTC.

The chain employs TRBV6-1 and TRBJ2-1; 9 nucleotides align to TRBD1. Looked up from germline, CDR1 is MNHNS and CDR2 is SASEGT. The CDR3 consists of 11 residues. V was clipped by 6 bases and J by 15 bases; unmatched bases: 6. The CDR3 reads CASRAGTGWFF. CDR3 bases: TGTGCCAGCAGGGCCGGGACAGGGTGGTTCTTC.

This chain connects TRBV10-1 to TRBJ2-5; D may be TRBD1 or TRBD2 (5 bases each). V lost 4 bases, J lost 11 bases, and 17 bases lay in between. The length of the CDR3 is 13 residues. CDR1 is WNHNN, CDR2 SYGVQD, per germline (reference sequence). The DNA for the CDR3 is TGCGCCAGCAGTGCCGTCAGGGACCGTGAGCAGTACTTC. It yields the protein CASSAVRDREQYF.

In the case of this clonotype: This clone may be a read error of a much larger clone one base away. The chain is built from TRBV7-6 and TRBJ2-7; D is possibly TRBD1 (6 bases). This CDR3 has 15 residues. From germline, CDR1 is SGHVS and CDR2 FNYEAQ. The CDR3 protein is CASILGRGFSYEQYF. The CDR3 coding sequence is TGTGCCAGCATCTTAGGCAGGGGATTCTCCTACGAGCAGTACTTC. The full variable domain, in which reference TRBV7-6 and TRBJ2-7 provide the parts outside the CDR3, is GAGVSQSPRYKVTKRGQDVALRCDPISGHVSLYWYRQALGQGPEFLTYFNYEAQQDKSGLPNDRFSAERPEGSISTLTIQRTEQRDSAMYRCASILGRGFSYEQYFGPGTRLTVT.

About this clonotype: A much larger clone differs by one base, so this may be a read error. The chain uses TRBV6-1 and TRBJ2-1; 7 bases agree with TRBD1. CDR1 and CDR2 from the germline V gene are MNHNS and SASEGT. This CDR3 contains 14 residues. The V gene end was trimmed by 5 bases and the J gene end by 13 bases; junction bases not matched to a gene: 14. CDR3: CASSYGGQTNIQFF. CDR3 in DNA: TGTGCCAGCAGTTATGGGGGACAGACAAACATTCAGTTCTTC.

The chain uses TRBV12-3 or TRBV12-4 and TRBJ1-2; tentative D call: TRBD1 (5 bases). The CDR3 spans 13 residues. Trimming cost V 5 bases and J 1 base, with 8 bases left between them. The DNA for the CDR3 is TGTGCCAGCAGTCAGGGATTTAACTATGGCTACACCTTC. Translating gives CASSQGFNYGYTF.

The V gene is TRBV6-1, the J gene TRBJ2-5; 7 nucleotides align to TRBD2. Germline V gives CDR1 MNHNS, CDR2 SASEGT. J gave up 5 bases and V 3 bases, and 12 bases lay outside the gene matches. The CDR3 extends over 16 amino acids. This CDR3 is CASSEVPGLGRETQYF. CDR3 in DNA: TGTGCCAGCAGTGAGGTTCCCGGACTAGGGAGGGAGACCCAGTACTTC.

The chain is built from TRBV6-6 and TRBJ2-1; D perhaps matches TRBD2 (5 bases). The ends were cut back, 0 bases at V and 13 bases at J, with 16 bases in the middle. This CDR3 has 14 amino acids. Per the germline V gene, CDR1 is MNHNY and CDR2 is SVGAGI (reference sequence). The CDR3 loop is CASSYSTGGETQFF. The CDR3 region has the DNA TGTGCCAGCAGTTACTCGACGGGTGGGGAGACCCAGTTCTTC.

By frequency in the sample, this clonotype is medium-sized. The chain is built from TRBV6-1 and TRBJ2-3; the D is unclear. CDR3 size: 15 residues. CDR1 is MNHNS, CDR2 SASEGT, per germline. V was shortened by 6 bases and J by 5 bases, with 18 bases between the two germline ends. CDR3 sequence: CASSLRRTEQDTQYF. CDR3 coding DNA: TGTGCCAGCAGCCTTAGACGGACGGAGCAAGATACGCAGTATTTT.

This clonotype was counted once. The chain is built from TRBV7-4 and TRBJ1-1; 7 nucleotides align to TRBD1. Germline V gene lookup returns CDR1 SGHVT and CDR2 SQSDAQ. CDR3 length: 18 residues. V was pared by 1 base and J by 1 base, with 12 bases of the junction left unmatched. The CDR3 region has the DNA TGTGCCAGCAGCTTAGGGAAACCGGGACAGAAGCAGAACACTGAAGCTTTCTTT. It codes for CASSLGKPGQKQNTEAFF.

A note on this clonotype: A read error may account for a junction end that differs from germline. This chain uses TRBV6-1 with TRBJ2-1, with D perhaps matching TRBD1 (7 bases). The CDR3 has 15 residues. CDR1 and CDR2 from the germline V gene are MNHNS and SASEGT. Written as DNA, the CDR3 is TGTGCCAGCAGAACCGGGACAGTCCCCTTCCGGGAGCAGTTATTC. Translation gives CASRTGTVPFREQLF.

This clonotype turned up a few times. V gene TRBV6-5 combines with J gene TRBJ1-1; possible D gene TRBD1, 6 bases. Looked up from germline, CDR1 is MNHEY and CDR2 is SVGAGI. The ends were cut back, 8 bases at V and 4 bases at J, with 17 bases in the middle. This CDR3 is 14 amino acids long. The CDR3, as DNA: TGTGCCAGCTGGGCCAGGGGTCTTATCACTGAAGCTTTCTTT. It translates to CASWARGLITEAFF.

The J gene is TRBJ2-4, the V gene TRBV4-1, with 8 bases fitting TRBD2. V was clipped by 1 base and J by 7 bases; unmatched bases: 0. CDR1 and CDR2 (germline): MGHRA, YSYEKL. The CDR3 covers 13 residues. The CDR3 protein is CASSQGTSNIQYF. Written as DNA, the CDR3 is TGCGCCAGCAGCCAAGGGACTAGCAACATTCAGTACTTC.

This rearrangement joins TRBV6-1 to TRBJ2-5, with no clear D. The CDR3 is 16 residues long. V lost 6 bases and J lost 3, with 20 bases in between. Germline values: CDR1 MNHNS, CDR2 SASEGT. The CDR3 nucleotides are TGTGCCAGCAGGGAGTGGTCTTTGTCCGGCGAAGAGACCCAGTACTTC. Its translation is CASREWSLSGEETQYF.

J is TRBJ2-5 and V is TRBV6-1, with no clear D. The V end was cut by 1 base, the J end by 1 base, with 10 bases between. Germline V gene data show CDR1 as MNHNS and CDR2 as SASEGT. CDR3 length equals 15 residues. DNA for the CDR3: TGTGCCAGCAGTGAAGTAAGGAACGGCCAAGAGACCCAGTACTTC. Translation: CASSEVRNGQETQYF.

The chain employs TRBV27 and TRBJ2-1; D gene ambiguous. CDR1 is MNHEY, CDR2 SMNVEV, per germline (reference sequence). CDR3 length: 13 amino acids. The germline V and J ends were trimmed by 5 bases and 4 bases, with 9 bases remaining between them. For the CDR3, the DNA is TGTGCCAGCAGTCCTCCTGGGTACAATGAGCAGTTCTTC. Amino acid sequence: CASSPPGYNEQFF.

This chain joins TRBV6-8 and TRBJ2-5, with 9 nucleotides matching TRBD2. The end of the DNA aligns better with TRBJ2-1, so the J call may be wrong. CDR3 size: 14 residues. Per the germline V gene, CDR1 is MNHGY and CDR2 is SAAAGT. The CDR3 loop reads CASSLAGPNNEQFF. The CDR3 DNA reads as TGTGCCAGCTCCCTAGCGGGACCGAACAATGAGCAGTTCTTC.

This clonotype is labeled medium-sized (0.01 to 0.1%). This sequence joins TRBV7-2 and TRBJ2-1; maybe TRBD2 (5 bases). Germline values: CDR1 SGHTA, CDR2 FQGNSA. With 5 bases removed from V and 10 bases from J, the gap between germline ends came to 12 bases. This CDR3 contains 12 residues. The CDR3 reads CASSPTSYEQFF. CDR3 DNA: TGTGCCAGCAGCCCTACTAGTTACGAGCAGTTCTTC.

This clonotype has only one observation. The chain has TRBV12-5 and TRBJ2-5, with D possibly matching TRBD2 (6 bases). From germline, CDR1 is LGHNT and CDR2 FRNRAP. Trimming pared 7 bases from V and 6 bases from J, leaving 15 bases between. CDR3 length: 13 amino acids. CDR3 in amino acids: CASAPRGKQTQYF. In nucleotides, the CDR3 is TGTGCTAGTGCCCCACGGGGGAAACAGACCCAGTACTTC.

The chain employs TRBV10-1 and TRBJ2-5; D is ambiguous. The DNA end is more similar to TRBJ2-7, so the J call may be wrong. CDR1 and CDR2 (germline): WNHNN, SYGVQD (reference sequence). The CDR3 sequence is 16 residues long. As DNA, the CDR3 is TGCGCCATCCAGCCACTTGGGGTCCAACCGTCGATCGAGCAGTACTTC. Protein sequence: CAIQPLGVQPSIEQYF.

In its sample, this clonotype is medium-sized. The V call is TRBV6-1, the J call TRBJ2-5; 7 nucleotides line up with TRBD1. The CDR3 spans 16 residues. V lost 6 bases and J lost 5; bases outside the gene matches: 15. Germline V gives CDR1 MNHNS, CDR2 SASEGT. The CDR3, as DNA: TGTGCCAGCAGGCAGGGGGTGACCCAGCAGACGGAGACCCAGTACTTC. It codes for CASRQGVTQQTETQYF.

This chain uses TRBV6-1 with TRBJ2-1; D is uncertain. The DNA end lines up better with TRBJ2-7; the J call may be wrong. The CDR3 runs 17 residues. Germline values: CDR1 MNHNS, CDR2 SASEGT. The CDR3 DNA is TGTGCCACCGCAAAAACCCCTGGGGTTTGGCCGTACAATGAGCAGTACTTC. Its protein product is CATAKTPGVWPYNEQYF.